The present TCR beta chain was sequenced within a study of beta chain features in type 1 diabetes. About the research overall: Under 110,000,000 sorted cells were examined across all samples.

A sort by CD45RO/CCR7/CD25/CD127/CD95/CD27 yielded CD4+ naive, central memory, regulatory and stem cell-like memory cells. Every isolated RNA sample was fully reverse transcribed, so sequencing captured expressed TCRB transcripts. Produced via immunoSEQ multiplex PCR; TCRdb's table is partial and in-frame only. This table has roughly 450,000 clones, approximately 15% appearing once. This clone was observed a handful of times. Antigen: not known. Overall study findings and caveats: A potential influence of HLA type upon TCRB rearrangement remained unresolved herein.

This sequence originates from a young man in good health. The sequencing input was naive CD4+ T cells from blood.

CDR3 region: CASSQGGHYGYTF. The CDR3 nucleotides are TGTGCCAGCAGCCAAGGGGGCCACTATGGCTACACCTTC. The chain has TRBV14 and TRBJ1-2; D may be TRBD1 (5 bases). CDR3 length: 13 amino acids. The germline gives CDR1 SGHDN, CDR2 FVKESK. V was cut by 1 base and J by 3 bases, with 6 bases left in between.